This entry lists 14 T cell receptor beta chains sequenced from one sample in a study of cytomegalovirus exposure and HLA in healthy donors. PCR employed 60 Vbeta and 13 Jbeta primers. Profiling relied on immunoSEQ multiplex PCR, and the TCRdb table lists in-frame clones only, not all of them. The sample holds roughly 69,000 clones. Source material: PBMCs. These receptors came from a woman in her twenties or thirties in good health and CMV-seronegative.

This chain links TRBV30 with TRBJ2-7; D is ambiguous. The V gene's germline CDR1 is GTSNPN and CDR2 SVGIG (reference sequence). Trimming cost V 2 bases and J 6 bases, with 8 bases left between them. This CDR3 region has 11 residues. CDR3 amino acids: CAWSTVLEQYF. The CDR3, as DNA: TGTGCCTGGAGTACAGTCCTCGAGCAGTACTTC.

This chain joins TRBV30 and TRBJ2-3; D might be TRBD1 (6 bases). V was cut by 5 bases and J by 4 bases, with 16 bases left in between. Germline CDR1 and CDR2: GTSNPN and SVGIG (reference sequence). The CDR3 contains 14 residues. The CDR3 region has the DNA TGTGCCTGGGCCCGGGACACCGTTTCAGATACGCAGTATTTT. Its translation is CAWARDTVSDTQYF.

This chain uses TRBV6-1 with TRBJ2-2; D remains ambiguous. The CDR3 runs to 12 residues. Germline lookup yields CDR1 MNHNS and CDR2 SASEGT. Trimming stripped 6 bases from V and 2 bases from J, with 4 bases between. CDR3 in amino acids: CASRRNTGELFF. The CDR3, as DNA: TGTGCCAGCAGGAGAAACACCGGGGAGCTGTTTTTT.

The genes are TRBV6-6 and TRBJ1-1; 8 bases are shared with TRBD1. Per the germline V gene, CDR1 is MNHNY and CDR2 is SVGAGI (reference sequence). This CDR3 comprises 15 residues. With 2 bases clipped from V and 8 bases from J, the junction kept 10 bases outside the gene matches. The CDR3 here is CASSYPLQGAGEAFF. In DNA, the CDR3 is TGTGCCAGCAGTTACCCCCTTCAGGGGGCCGGGGAAGCTTTCTTT.

The chain carries TRBV29-1 and TRBJ2-3, with TRBD1 matching over 10 bases. The germline gives CDR1 SQVTM, CDR2 ANQGSEA. CDR3 length: 16 residues. V trimming: 1 base; J trimming: 5 bases; junction bases outside the gene matches: 9. The CDR3 DNA follows: TGCAGCGTTGAAGGTTTAGACAGGGGGCCTGTAGATACGCAGTATTTT. Protein: CSVEGLDRGPVDTQYF.

Remarks on this clone: The junction departs from germline at one end; a sequencing error may be responsible. This chain connects TRBV14 to TRBJ2-7; 7 bases are shared with TRBD1. The CDR3 contains 11 residues. Germline CDR1 SGHDN, CDR2 FVKESK. DNA for the CDR3: TGTGCCAGCAGCCGTCCCGGGACAGTAAGCTTC. Its protein product is CASSRPGTVSF.

J is TRBJ1-5 and V is TRBV29-1; perhaps TRBD1 as D (5 bases). Looked up from germline, CDR1 is SQVTM and CDR2 is ANQGSEA. There are 14 residues in the CDR3. Between the trimmed V and J ends, which lost 5 bases and 5 bases, there was a span of 16 bases. This chain's CDR3 is CSVLISGSDQPQHF. The CDR3 coding sequence is TGCAGCGTTCTCATCTCAGGGTCGGATCAGCCCCAGCATTTT.

CDR3 sequence (DNA): TGTGCCAGCAGCCGCGGCGGGAGCCAGCCCCAGCATTTT. It specifies CASSRGGSQPQHF. The J gene is TRBJ1-5, the V gene TRBV28, with unresolved D. This CDR3 has 13 amino acids. Germline loops: CDR1 MDHEN, CDR2 SYDVKM. V was clipped by 6 bases and J by 7 bases, with 13 bases between them.

The chain employs TRBV7-2 and TRBJ2-1; the D gene is possibly TRBD1 (5 bases). Germline CDR1 SGHTA, CDR2 FQGNSA. V was pared by 2 bases and J by 8 bases, with 10 bases between. The CDR3 spans 13 residues. The CDR3 reads CASSLIGADEQFF. CDR3 coding DNA: TGTGCCAGCAGCTTAATAGGGGCCGATGAGCAGTTCTTC. The variable domain in full, completed from reference TRBV7-2 and TRBJ2-1, reads GAGVSQSPSNKVTEKGKDVELRCDPISGHTALYWYRQSLGQGLEFLIYFQGNSAPDKSGLPSDRFSAERTGGSVSTLTIQRTQQEDSAVYLCASSLIGADEQFFGPGTRLTVL.

The chain is built from TRBV9 and TRBJ2-7, with 8 bases that match TRBD2. Germline V gives CDR1 SGDLS, CDR2 YYNGEE. The length of the CDR3 is 14 residues. The J segment lost 5 bases and the V segment lost 1 base, leaving 5 bases of the junction unmatched. The CDR3 DNA is TGTGCCAGCAGCGTATCCGGGGGGGACCACGAGCAGTACTTC. Its translation is CASSVSGGDHEQYF.

V gene TRBV5-1 combines with J gene TRBJ2-5, with TRBD1 as a possible D gene (5 bases). This CDR3 has 14 amino acids. The germline gives CDR1 SGHRS, CDR2 YFSETQ. Trimming took off 0 bases at V and 5 bases at J, with 11 bases between the two ends. The DNA for the CDR3 is TGCGCCAGCAGCTTGGTTTCAGGGAAGGAGACCCAGTACTTC. Translating gives CASSLVSGKETQYF.

The chain couples TRBV5-1 to TRBJ2-3; 7 bases are shared with TRBD1. V was pared by 4 bases and J by 2 bases, with 4 bases of the junction left unmatched. In germline, CDR1 is SGHRS, CDR2 YFSETQ. CDR3 length: 14 amino acids. The CDR3 sequence is CASSTGQFTDTQYF. The DNA for the CDR3 is TGCGCCAGCAGCACGGGACAGTTCACAGATACGCAGTATTTT.

This chain links TRBV2 with TRBJ1-2, with 9 nucleotides matching TRBD1. The V segment lost 8 bases and the J segment 3 bases; nucleotides outside the gene matches: 10. Germline CDR1 and CDR2: SNHLY and FYNNEI. The CDR3 has 15 amino acids. The chain's CDR3 is CASRDREAIDYGYTF. The CDR3 DNA follows: TGTGCCAGCCGGGACAGGGAAGCCATAGACTATGGCTACACCTTC.

The CDR3 DNA sequence: TGCGCCAGCAGCCAAGCGCAGGGTGCCGGGGAGACCCAGTACTTC. This gives the protein CASSQAQGAGETQYF. The J gene is TRBJ2-5, the V gene TRBV4-1; D may be TRBD1 (5 bases). CDR1 MGHRA and CDR2 YSYEKL come from the germline V gene. The length of the CDR3 is 15 residues. Trimming pared 1 base from V and 5 bases from J, leaving 14 bases between.